These T cell receptor beta chains were read from a single sample in a study of post-analysis software for immune sequencing data. MiXCR, run by TCRdb on the PCR reads, gives a single entry per CDR3 protein. The repertoire holds roughly 600,000 distinct CDR3 sequences, with roughly 47% as singletons. Sequenced material: blood. The receptors here all came from a girl between 5 and 17 years old with multiple sclerosis. The CDR3 runs from the conserved cysteine through the conserved F or W. D genes are given only for firm matches. The size entry is marked missing in some rows and otherwise reads once, few, many or a size class.

TRBJ2-7,NA,NA,TRBV10-3,CAISDSGGGEQYF,TGTGCCATCAGTGACTCGGGGGGCGGCGAGCAGTACTTC
TRBJ2-7,NA,TRBD1,TRBV27,CASGTGTGVYEQYF,TGTGCCAGCGGCACCGGGACAGGGGTCTACGAGCAGTACTTC
TRBJ2-3,NA,TRBD2,TRBV4-2,CASSQDRSGGAGDTQYF,TGTGCCAGCAGCCAAGACCGTAGCGGGGGGGCAGGGGATACGCAGTATTTT
TRBJ1-2,NA,NA,TRBV27,CASSFSLGRYGYTF,TGTGCCAGCAGTTTTTCATTGGGAAGATATGGCTACACCTTC
TRBJ1-4,NA,NA,TRBV7-2,CASSQRQGEKLFF,TGTGCCAGCAGCCAGCGCCAAGGGGAAAAACTGTTTTTT
TRBJ2-3,few,TRBD2,TRBV29-1,CSVGGVSTDTQYF,TGCAGCGTCGGGGGGGTTAGCACAGATACGCAGTATTTT
TRBJ2-3,NA,TRBD2,TRBV12-3/TRBV12-4,CASRISGRGIRDTQYF,TGTGCCAGCAGGATCAGCGGGAGGGGAATTAGAGATACGCAGTATTTT
TRBJ2-1,few,TRBD1,TRBV7-9,CASSLGQGSHNEQFF,TGTGCCAGCAGCTTGGGACAGGGGTCCCACAATGAGCAGTTCTTC
TRBJ1-2,NA,TRBD1,TRBV20-1,CSAVVMPGQGAYTF,TGCAGTGCTGTTGTGATGCCGGGACAGGGGGCCTACACCTTC
TRBJ2-7,few,NA,TRBV12-3/TRBV12-4,CASRLAGRSSYEQYF,TGTGCCAGCAGACTCGCCGGGCGTAGCTCCTACGAGCAGTACTTC
TRBJ2-7,NA,TRBD2,TRBV29-1,CSAAGLAGVEQYF,TGCAGCGCGGCGGGACTAGCGGGAGTCGAGCAGTACTTC
TRBJ2-7,NA,NA,TRBV12-3/TRBV12-4,CASSFPGLGEQYF,TGTGCCAGCAGTTTTCCAGGGCTGGGCGAGCAGTACTTC
TRBJ1-1,few,TRBD1,TRBV5-1,CASSLVMTGANTEAFF,TGCGCCAGCAGCTTGGTCATGACAGGGGCGAACACTGAAGCTTTCTTT